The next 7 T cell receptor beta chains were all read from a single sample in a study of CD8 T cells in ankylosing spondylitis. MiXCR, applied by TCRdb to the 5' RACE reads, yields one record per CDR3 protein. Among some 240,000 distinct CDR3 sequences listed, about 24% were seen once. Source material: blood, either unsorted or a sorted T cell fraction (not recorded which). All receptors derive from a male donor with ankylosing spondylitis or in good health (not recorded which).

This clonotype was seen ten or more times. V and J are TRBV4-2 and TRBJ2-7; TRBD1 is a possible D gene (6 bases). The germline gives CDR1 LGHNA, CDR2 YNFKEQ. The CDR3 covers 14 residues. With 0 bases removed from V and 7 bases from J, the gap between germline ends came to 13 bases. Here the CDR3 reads CASSQDSRGGEQYF. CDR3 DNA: TGTGCCAGCAGCCAAGATAGCAGGGGTGGGGAGCAGTACTTC.

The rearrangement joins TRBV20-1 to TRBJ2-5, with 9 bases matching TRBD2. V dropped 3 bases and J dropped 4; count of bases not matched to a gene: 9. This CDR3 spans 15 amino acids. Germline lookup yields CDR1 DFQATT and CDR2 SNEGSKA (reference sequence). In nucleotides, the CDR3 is TGCAGTGCTAGCCTGCAGGGACTAGCCTTAGAGACCCAGTACTTC. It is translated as CSASLQGLALETQYF.

CDR3 amino acids: CSASGGQDNQPQHF. The CDR3 region has the DNA TGCAGTGCTAGTGGGGGACAGGACAATCAGCCCCAGCATTTT. The chain couples TRBV20-1 to TRBJ1-5; TRBD1 matches at 8 bases. V was clipped by 3 bases and J by 3 bases; unmatched bases: 4. The germline V gene has CDR1 DFQATT and CDR2 SNEGSKA (reference sequence). There are 14 residues in the CDR3.

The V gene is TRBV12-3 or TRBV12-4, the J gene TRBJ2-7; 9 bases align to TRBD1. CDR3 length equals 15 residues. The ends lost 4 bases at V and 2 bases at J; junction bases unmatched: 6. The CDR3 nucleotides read TGTGCCAGCAGTTCCGGGACAGGGAACCCCTACGAGCAGTACTTC. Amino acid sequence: CASSSGTGNPYEQYF.

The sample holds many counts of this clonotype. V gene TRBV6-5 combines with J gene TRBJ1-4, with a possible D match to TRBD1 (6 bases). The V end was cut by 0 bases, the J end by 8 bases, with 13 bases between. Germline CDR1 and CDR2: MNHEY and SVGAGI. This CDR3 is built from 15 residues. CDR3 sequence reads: CASSYSGGGREKLFF. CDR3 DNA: TGTGCCAGCAGTTACTCAGGGGGAGGTCGCGAAAAACTGTTTTTT.

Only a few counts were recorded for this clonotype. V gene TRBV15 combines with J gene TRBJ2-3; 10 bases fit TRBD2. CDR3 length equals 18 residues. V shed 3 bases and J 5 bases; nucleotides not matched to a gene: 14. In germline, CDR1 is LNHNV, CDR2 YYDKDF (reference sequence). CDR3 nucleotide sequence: TGTGCCACCAGCAGGCCCCGCGAGCGGGGGGGCCTTGGAGATACGCAGTATTTT. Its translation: CATSRPRERGGLGDTQYF.

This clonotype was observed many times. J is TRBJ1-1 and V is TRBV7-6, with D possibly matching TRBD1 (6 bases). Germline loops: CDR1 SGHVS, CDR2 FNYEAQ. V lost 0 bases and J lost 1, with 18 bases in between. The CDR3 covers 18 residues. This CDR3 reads CASSLAGRGAGGNTEAFF. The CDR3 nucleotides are TGTGCCAGCAGCTTAGCGGGACGGGGGGCGGGAGGGAACACTGAAGCTTTCTTT.